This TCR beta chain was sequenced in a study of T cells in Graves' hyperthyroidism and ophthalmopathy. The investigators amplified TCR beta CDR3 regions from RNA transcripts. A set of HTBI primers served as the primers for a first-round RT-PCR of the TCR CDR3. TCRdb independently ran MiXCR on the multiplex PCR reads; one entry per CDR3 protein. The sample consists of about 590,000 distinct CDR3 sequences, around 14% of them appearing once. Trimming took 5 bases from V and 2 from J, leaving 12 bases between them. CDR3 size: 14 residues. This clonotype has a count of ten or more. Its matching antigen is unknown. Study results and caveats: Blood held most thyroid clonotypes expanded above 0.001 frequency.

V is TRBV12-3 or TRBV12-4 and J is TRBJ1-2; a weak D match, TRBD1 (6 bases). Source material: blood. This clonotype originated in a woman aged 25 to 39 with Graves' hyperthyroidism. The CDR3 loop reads CASSRDTVNYGYTF. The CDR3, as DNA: TGTGCCAGCAGTCGGGACACAGTAAACTATGGCTACACCTTC.